A single sample is the source of the 16 T cell receptor beta chains below, sequenced in a study of T cells in Graves' hyperthyroidism and ophthalmopathy. RNA transcripts were the template for amplifying TCR beta CDR3 regions. HTBI primers were used for first-round RT-PCR of the TCR CDR3. TCRdb analysed the multiplex PCR reads with MiXCR anew, one entry per CDR3 protein. The sample includes a few hundred thousand distinct CDR3 sequences, around 46% of them seen just once. The material sequenced was peripheral blood or thyroid tissue (not recorded which). These receptors were obtained from an adult woman with Graves' disease, either hyperthyroidism or ophthalmopathy (not recorded which).

This clonotype was recorded at least ten times. At one boundary the junction diverges from the germline segment, which might be a read error. CDR3 in amino acids: CASSLGGVNQPQHF. In DNA, the CDR3 is TGTGCCAGCAGCTTAGGGGGGGTCAATCAGCCCCAGCATTTT. This chain connects TRBV5-1 to TRBJ1-5; D is perhaps TRBD1 (6 bases). CDR1 SGHRS and CDR2 YFSETQ come from the germline V gene. This CDR3 has 14 amino acids.

Details on this clonotype: This clone may be a read error of a much larger clone one base away. This sequence joins TRBV4-1 and TRBJ1-1; 7 bases align to TRBD1. The CDR3 covers 15 residues. The germline V gene has CDR1 MGHRA and CDR2 YSYEKL. V trimming: 2 bases; J trimming: 8 bases; junction bases outside the gene matches: 11. The CDR3 coding sequence is TGCGCCAGCAGCCAATCGGACAGGAGACTCGGAGAAGCTTTCTTT. Protein product: CASSQSDRRLGEAFF.

The chain links TRBV14 to TRBJ1-1, with unresolved D. Trimming cost V 4 bases and J 6 bases, with 15 bases left between them. Germline lookup yields CDR1 SGHDN and CDR2 FVKESK. The CDR3 consists of 14 residues. The CDR3 sequence is CASSLDWGGPEAFF. CDR3 in DNA: TGTGCCAGCAGCCTCGACTGGGGAGGGCCTGAAGCTTTCTTT. Full variable domain (remainder filled in from reference TRBV14 and TRBJ1-1): EAGVTQFPSHSVIEKGQTVTLRCDPISGHDNLYWYRRVMGKEIKFLLHFVKESKQDESGMPNNRFLAERTGGTYSTLKVQPAELEDSGVYFCASSLDWGGPEAFFGQGTRLTVV.

This clonotype appeared many times. V is TRBV2 and J is TRBJ1-2, with 7 positions matching TRBD1. The CDR3 contains 16 residues. CDR1 is SNHLY and CDR2 is FYNNEI in the germline V gene. Unmatched junction bases numbered 17, after V lost 8 bases and J lost 5 bases. For the CDR3, the DNA is TGTGCCAGCGTCCCCGAGAGGGGGCGTGGCCCATATGGCTACACCTTC. It translates to CASVPERGRGPYGYTF.

The chain links TRBV10-3 to TRBJ2-7; no clear D. CDR3 length: 14 residues. The V end was cut by 0 bases, the J end by 3 bases, with 9 bases between. In germline, CDR1 is ENHRY, CDR2 SYGVKD. The CDR3 sequence: CAISESGRDYEQYF. CDR3 sequence (DNA): TGTGCCATCAGTGAGTCAGGTAGGGACTACGAGCAGTACTTC.

In its sample, this clonotype was seen once. The V call is TRBV6-5, the J call TRBJ1-4; D gene uncertain. Germline V gene lookup returns CDR1 MNHEY and CDR2 SVGAGI. The CDR3 is made up of 17 amino acids. V lost 0 bases to trimming and J lost 8 bases, with 19 bases between them. The CDR3 region has the DNA TGTGCCAGCAGTTACTCGGTAGTGGAGGGTCCAACAGAAAAACTGTTTTTT. Residues: CASSYSVVEGPTEKLFF.

This chain joins TRBV30 and TRBJ1-5; D gene ambiguous. The CDR3 has 16 residues. V was shortened by 0 bases and J by 4 bases, with 16 bases between the two germline ends. The germline CDR1 and CDR2 sequences are GTSNPN and SVGIG (reference sequence). This CDR3 reads CAWSVKRQEWNQPQHF. The DNA of the CDR3 is TGTGCCTGGAGTGTAAAGCGGCAGGAATGGAATCAGCCCCAGCATTTT.

Turning to this clonotype: At one boundary the junction diverges from the germline segment, which might be a read error. V and J are TRBV12-3 or TRBV12-4 and TRBJ2-5; D is unclear. This CDR3 region has 14 residues. As DNA, the CDR3 is TGTGCCAACAGTTTCTCGTTAGCCCAGGAGACCCAGTACTTC. Amino acids: CANSFSLAQETQYF.

There are many counts of this clonotype. V usage is TRBV9 and J usage is TRBJ1-1, with D perhaps TRBD1 (6 bases). This CDR3 has 14 amino acids. Germline lookup yields CDR1 SGDLS and CDR2 YYNGEE. V shed 2 bases and J shed 3 bases, with 11 bases lying between them. The CDR3 bases are TGTGCCAGCAGCGTGGGGGGGGCCGACACTGAAGCTTTCTTT. The encoded protein is CASSVGGADTEAFF.

The V call is TRBV7-9, the J call TRBJ2-5; D is perhaps TRBD1 (5 bases). Trimming stripped 6 bases from V and 5 bases from J, with 16 bases between. Per the germline V gene, CDR1 is SEHNR and CDR2 is FQNEAQ (reference sequence). The length of the CDR3 is 14 residues. CDR3 amino acids: CASSAPDSVETQYF. In DNA, the CDR3 is TGTGCCAGCAGTGCTCCTGACAGCGTCGAGACCCAGTACTTC. Supplemented by reference TRBV7-9 and TRBJ2-5, the full variable domain reads DTGVSQNPRHKITKRGQNVTFRCDPISEHNRLYWYRQTLGQGPEFLTYFQNEAQLEKSRLLSDRFSAERPKGSFSTLEIQRTEQGDSAMYLCASSAPDSVETQYFGPGTRLLVL.

This clonotype has a handful of counts. This chain uses TRBV4-1 with TRBJ2-5, with TRBD1 matching over 9 bases. Germline assignment: CDR1 MGHRA and CDR2 YSYEKL. The CDR3 runs 17 residues. The V gene end was trimmed by 1 base and the J gene end by 4 bases; junction bases not matched to a gene: 10. Here the CDR3 DNA reads TGCGCCAGCAGCCAAGCCTCCTTGGACAGGGGTTTAGAGACCCAGTACTTC. As protein: CASSQASLDRGLETQYF.

Comments on this clonotype: A junction end diverges from the germline sequence, so it may reflect a read error. The chain employs TRBV5-1 and TRBJ2-2; perhaps TRBD2 as D (6 bases). Germline CDR1 is SGHRS and CDR2 is YFSETQ. The CDR3 is 13 amino acids. CDR3 sequence reads: CASSRENTGKLFF. CDR3 coding DNA: TGCGCCAGCAGCCGGGAGAACACCGGGAAGCTGTTTTTT. The entire variable domain, with the rest obtained from reference TRBV5-1 and TRBJ2-2, is as follows: KAGVTQTPRYLIKTRGQQVTLSCSPISGHRSVSWYQQTPGQGLQFLFEYFSETQRNKGNFPGRFSGRQFSNSRSEMNVSTLELGDSALYLCASSRENTGKLFFGEGSRLTVL.

The chain has TRBV6-5 and TRBJ2-3; D not resolved. CDR3 length: 13 residues. V lost 5 bases and J lost 5, with 11 bases in between. Germline V gives CDR1 MNHEY, CDR2 SVGAGI. CDR3 nucleotide sequence: TGTGCCAGCAGTGAAGGGTTAGGAGATACGCAGTATTTT. Translation gives CASSEGLGDTQYF.

CDR3 nucleotide sequence: TGTGCCAGCAGACGGGCCAGTCTCGGACTAGCGGGAACCCCGTGGTACGAGCAGTACTTC. Amino acids: CASRRASLGLAGTPWYEQYF. The rearrangement joins TRBV7-8 to TRBJ2-7; TRBD2 matches 12 bases. This CDR3 has 20 amino acids. CDR1 is SGHVS, CDR2 FQNEAQ, per germline. The V segment lost 6 bases and the J segment 4 bases; nucleotides outside the gene matches: 22.

In the case of this clonotype: A much larger clone differs from this one at a single base, so this may be a read error. This chain connects TRBV11-1 to TRBJ1-2; D might be TRBD1 (5 bases). Germline V gene data show CDR1 as SGHAT and CDR2 as FQDESV (reference sequence). CDR3 size: 19 residues. V was shortened by 5 bases and J by 2 bases, with 27 bases between the two germline ends. CDR3 in DNA: TGTGCCAGCAGCGACGTCATCCGGGACGGGGCCAAGTCGAACTATGGCTACACCTTC. The encoded protein is CASSDVIRDGAKSNYGYTF. Drawing the rest from reference TRBV11-1 and TRBJ1-2, the complete variable domain is EAEVAQSPRYKITEKSQAVAFWCDPISGHATLYWYRQILGQGPELLVQFQDESVVDDSQLPKDRFSAERLKGVDSTLKIQPAELGDSAMYLCASSDVIRDGAKSNYGYTFGSGTRLTVV.

This clonotype has ten or more counts. The genes are TRBV5-6 and TRBJ2-7; 7 positions agree with TRBD2. Germline values: CDR1 SGHDT, CDR2 YYEEEE. The CDR3 has 13 amino acids. The J segment lost 3 bases and the V segment lost 4 bases, leaving 4 bases of the junction unmatched. This chain's CDR3 is CASSPSGGYEQYF. The CDR3 nucleotides read TGTGCCAGCAGCCCATCGGGGGGCTACGAGCAGTACTTC.